This TCR beta chain comes out of a study of technical replicates of blood from a few donors. Some clones are missing from TCRdb's copy, which holds only in-frame ones; the method was immunoSEQ multiplex PCR. The sample has 65,000 to 95,000 clones; just over 90% are singletons. The length of the CDR3 is 16 residues. The V end was cut by 5 bases, the J end by 0 bases, with 11 bases between. CDR1 and CDR2 from the germline V gene are SGHVS and FNYEAQ. J is TRBJ1-6 and V is TRBV7-6, with unresolved D. The source material was T cells isolated from PBMCs. The sequence derives from a human donor in good health. The CDR3 DNA reads as TGTGCCAGCAGCCAGACACTCGGCTCCTATAATTCACCCCTCCACTTT. Its translation: CASSQTLGSYNSPLHF.